This passage covers 3 T cell receptor beta chains from one sample sequenced in a study of T cells after yellow fever vaccination. From the 5' RACE reads, TCRdb called clonotypes with MiXCR, one entry per CDR3 protein. The sample shows some 200,000 distinct CDR3 sequences, approximately 3.2% of them seen only once. The sample was CD4+ T cells sorted from PBMCs, taken 10 days after the yellow fever booster vaccination. The receptor set was obtained from a man between 18 and 29 years old who received the YFV17D yellow fever vaccine.

This clonotype has at least ten counts. This chain joins TRBV20-1 and TRBJ2-5; TRBD2 matches 8 bases. The CDR3 loop spans 14 amino acids. The V and J ends lost 3 bases and 2 bases, in that order; junction bases with no gene match: 5. CDR1 is DFQATT, CDR2 SNEGSKA, per germline (reference sequence). CDR3 DNA: TGCAGTGCTAGTACTCTAGCGGGTCAAGAGACCCAGTACTTC. Encoded protein: CSASTLAGQETQYF.

This clonotype was seen at least ten times. The rearrangement links TRBV7-2 to TRBJ2-5; D may be TRBD2 (5 bases). Per germline, CDR1 SGHTA and CDR2 FQGNSA. The germline V and J ends were trimmed by 5 bases and 5 bases, with 18 bases remaining between them. This CDR3 spans 15 amino acids. The CDR3 spells CASSGDYARGETQYF. CDR3 nucleotide sequence: TGTGCCAGCAGCGGAGACTATGCCCGAGGGGAGACCCAGTACTTC. Full variable domain (missing parts from reference TRBV7-2 and TRBJ2-5): GAGVSQSPSNKVTEKGKDVELRCDPISGHTALYWYRQSLGQGLEFLIYFQGNSAPDKSGLPSDRFSAERTGGSVSTLTIQRTQQEDSAVYLCASSGDYARGETQYFGPGTRLLVL.

This clonotype was seen a handful of times. CDR3 coding DNA: TGTGCCAGCAGCTTAGACAGGGGGCGAGTGAGTGGAACTGAAGCTTTCTTT. Its protein product is CASSLDRGRVSGTEAFF. J is TRBJ1-1 and V is TRBV7-2; 9 bases align to TRBD1. The V gene end was trimmed by 1 base and the J gene end by 5 bases; junction bases not matched to a gene: 11. CDR1 is SGHTA, CDR2 FQGNSA, per germline. This CDR3 is 17 amino acids long.